There are a few counts of the clone carrying this T cell receptor beta chain. Its antigen is not known. This may stem from a read error, because a much larger clone lies one nucleotide away. This sample stems from a study of metastatic and nonmetastatic thyroid tumors. The wider study: Repertoire data that came from the blood and tumor or nodule tissue of malignant and benign thyroid patients were compared. General study results and limits: It was reported that TCR beta diversity was significantly higher in malignant thyroid tumors than benign nodules, in blood and tumor.

The V gene lost 5 bases and the J gene lost 4 bases, with 8 bases spanning the gap. The CDR3 loop spans 12 amino acids. In the study's own analysis: CDR3 was compared across clinicopathological groups, and the resulting differences were used to build a distant-metastasis classifier for papillary thyroid cancer. TCRdb re-clonotyped the PCR reads via MiXCR. None of the V and J calls come from the authors' own analysis; TCRdb made them. The sample has 20,000 to 25,000 clones; over 9% are singletons. None of the patients had undergone any treatment ahead of thyroid surgery. V is TRBV12-3 or TRBV12-4 and J is TRBJ1-2; D gene ambiguous. The source material was blood. This TCR was sampled from a male donor with papillary thyroid cancer or a benign thyroid nodule (not recorded which). Some clones in this sample may be carry-over from other donors' samples. DNA for the CDR3: TGTGCCAGCAGTCTGGGAGTCTATGGCTACACCTTC. Amino acid sequence: CASSLGVYGYTF.